The source of this TCR beta chain is a study of spatial heterogeneity in lung cancer. Overall study results and limits: In tumors, expanded intratumoral alpha and beta TCR counts tracked mutation counts.

This clonotype has at least ten counts. Antigen unknown. TCRdb fed the 5' RACE reads into MiXCR, producing one record per CDR3 protein. The profile shows 5,500 to 8,500 distinct CDR3 sequences, roughly 2.9% of them singletons. Time point defined: sample taken at primary tumor resection. Germline V gene lookup returns CDR1 SQVTM and CDR2 ANQGSEA. This CDR3 is built from 12 residues. V lost 4 bases to trimming and J lost 3 bases, with 10 bases between them. The material was lung tumor tissue, obtained at surgery. The chain employs TRBV29-1 and TRBJ2-7; D gene uncertain. This clonotype was obtained from a male donor with early-stage non-small cell lung cancer. The CDR3 here is CSVVGTVYEQYF. The CDR3 coding sequence is TGCAGCGTTGTGGGCACTGTCTACGAGCAGTACTTC.